The 27 T cell receptor beta chains in this list originate from one sample, sequenced in a study of siplizumab effects on memory and regulatory T cells. TCRdb's copy holds only in-frame clones and misses some; the assay was immunoSEQ multiplex PCR. The repertoire includes more than 90,000 clones, about 94% of them detected once, and 1% to 1.5% sits in the top ten. The sequencing input was non-Treg CD4+ T cells sorted from blood. These receptors were taken from a human donor in good health.

DNA for the CDR3: TGTGCCAGCAGCTTCGGACGGAACAACTATGGCTACACCTTC. This sequence encodes CASSFGRNNYGYTF. The rearrangement uses TRBV5-8 and TRBJ1-2, with D uncertain. This CDR3 is 14 amino acids long. Trimming stripped 2 bases from V and 2 bases from J, with 10 bases between. Looked up from germline, CDR1 is SGHTS and CDR2 is YDEGEE.

The chain employs TRBV9 and TRBJ2-5; 7 bases agree with TRBD1. The CDR3 sequence is 16 residues long. From germline, CDR1 is SGDLS and CDR2 YYNGEE. V lost 0 bases to trimming and J lost 3 bases; unmatched junction nucleotides: 8. In nucleotides, the CDR3 is TGTGCCAGCAGCGTAGGGGGAAGACAGGGCGAAGAGACCCAGTACTTC. It translates to CASSVGGRQGEETQYF. Full variable domain (rest looked up from reference TRBV9 and TRBJ2-5): DSGVTQTPKHLITATGQRVTLRCSPRSGDLSVYWYQQSLDQGLQFLIQYYNGEERAKGNILERFSAQQFPDLHSELNLSSLELGDSALYFCASSVGGRQGEETQYFGPGTRLLVL.

V and J are TRBV7-6 and TRBJ2-7; either TRBD1 or TRBD2 may fit D (5 bases each). The CDR3 totals 13 residues. In germline, CDR1 is SGHVS, CDR2 FNYEAQ. The CDR3 loop reads CAMRGATSYEQYF. Here the CDR3 DNA reads TGTGCTATGAGGGGAGCCACCTCCTACGAGCAGTACTTC.

V is TRBV28 and J is TRBJ1-2; D is undetermined. CDR1 MDHEN and CDR2 SYDVKM come from the germline V gene. Deletions cut 3 bases from V and 7 bases from J, with 21 bases between. This CDR3 has 16 amino acids. CDR3 sequence: CASSFISTQRRAGYTF. CDR3 DNA: TGTGCCAGCAGTTTTATTTCAACGCAGAGGCGGGCTGGCTACACCTTC.

The chain links TRBV12-5 to TRBJ2-1; 11 nucleotides agree with TRBD2. The germline gives CDR1 LGHNT, CDR2 FRNRAP. This CDR3 region has 15 residues. Germline trimming cut 6 bases from V and 5 bases from J; bases unmatched to any gene: 6. The CDR3 bases are TGTGCTAGTGGGACCGGGACTAGCGGTAACAATGAGCAGTTCTTC. Its translation: CASGTGTSGNNEQFF.

The gene calls are TRBV6-6 and TRBJ2-7; 8 bases are a match to TRBD1. Germline CDR1 and CDR2: MNHNY and SVGAGI (reference sequence). Trimming cost V 8 bases and J 0 bases; bases outside gene matches: 3. CDR3 length: 13 amino acids. In nucleotides, the CDR3 is TGTGCCAGCTGGACAGGGAGCTCCTACGAGCAGTACTTC. As protein: CASWTGSSYEQYF.

This rearrangement joins TRBV7-9 to TRBJ1-1; 7 nucleotides line up with TRBD1. Germline V lookup: CDR1 SEHNR, CDR2 FQNEAQ (reference sequence). Losses at the gene ends were 5 bases for V and 2 bases for J; bases not matched to a gene: 5. The CDR3 loop spans 14 amino acids. CDR3 nucleotides: TGTGCCAGCAGCCTCCGGGACAGCAACACTGAAGCTTTCTTT. Translating it yields CASSLRDSNTEAFF. Full variable domain (rest looked up from reference TRBV7-9 and TRBJ1-1): DTGVSQNPRHKITKRGQNVTFRCDPISEHNRLYWYRQTLGQGPEFLTYFQNEAQLEKSRLLSDRFSAERPKGSFSTLEIQRTEQGDSAMYLCASSLRDSNTEAFFGQGTRLTVV.

V and J are TRBV2 and TRBJ2-5, with TRBD2 as a possible D gene (5 bases). The CDR3 sequence is 15 residues long. The ends were cut back, 6 bases at V and 2 bases at J, with 16 bases in the middle. The V gene's germline CDR1 is SNHLY and CDR2 FYNNEI. CDR3 loop: CASRVQGLTQETQYF. CDR3 bases: TGTGCCAGCAGAGTACAAGGACTGACACAAGAGACCCAGTACTTC.

The J gene is TRBJ2-3, the V gene TRBV5-1; TRBD1 might be the D (6 bases). With 5 bases removed from V and 2 bases from J, the gap between germline ends came to 12 bases. This CDR3 has 14 residues. Germline loops: CDR1 SGHRS, CDR2 YFSETQ. CDR3 sequence reads: CASRLGAPTDTQYF. As DNA, the CDR3 is TGCGCCAGCAGACTGGGGGCCCCCACAGATACGCAGTATTTT.

The V gene is TRBV6-1, the J gene TRBJ2-7, with a weak D call TRBD1 (6 bases). CDR1 is MNHNS, CDR2 SASEGT, per germline. The CDR3 runs 13 residues. The germline V and J ends were trimmed by 1 base and 8 bases, with 12 bases remaining between them. In DNA form, the CDR3 reads TGTGCCAGCAGTGAAGGTTCCTGGGGGCAGCAGTACTTC. Translating gives CASSEGSWGQQYF.

V and J are TRBV5-4 and TRBJ2-5, with D hard to call. Per the germline V gene, CDR1 is SGHNT and CDR2 is YYREEE (reference sequence). Trimming shortened V by 1 base and J by 3 bases, and 13 bases separated the two germline ends. There are 15 residues in the CDR3. DNA of the CDR3: TGTGCCAGCAGCTTGCTACTTACCCAAAAAGAGACCCAGTACTTC. Its protein product is CASSLLLTQKETQYF.

The chain links TRBV6-4 to TRBJ2-3; D unresolved. The V end was cut by 3 bases, the J end by 2 bases, with 12 bases between. CDR3 length: 15 amino acids. In germline, CDR1 is MRHNA, CDR2 SNTAGT. CDR3: CASSERPAYTDTQYF. Written as DNA, the CDR3 is TGTGCCAGCAGTGAAAGGCCAGCCTACACAGATACGCAGTATTTT.

The chain recombines TRBV19 with TRBJ2-4, with 9 bases that match TRBD2. J was trimmed by 0 bases and V by 6 bases; bases with no gene match: 6. This CDR3 comprises 16 residues. From germline, CDR1 is LNHDA and CDR2 SQIVND (reference sequence). The CDR3 region has the DNA TGTGCCAGTAGCCACTCTAGCGGGGTAGCCAAAAACATTCAGTACTTC. It translates to CASSHSSGVAKNIQYF.

The chain uses TRBV29-1 and TRBJ2-3; D is ambiguous. The CDR3 has 11 amino acids. Germline V gene lookup returns CDR1 SQVTM and CDR2 ANQGSEA. The V end lost 6 bases, the J end lost 6 bases, and 10 bases lay between the germline ends. The CDR3 DNA follows: TGCAGCGTGGACCAGGTTGATACGCAGTATTTT. This gives the protein CSVDQVDTQYF.

The chain uses TRBV6-6 and TRBJ2-5; D is unclear. The V gene lost 6 bases and the J gene lost 4 bases, with 18 bases spanning the gap. CDR3 size: 15 residues. Germline lookup yields CDR1 MNHNY and CDR2 SVGAGI (reference sequence). The CDR3 here is CASRKVVGLGETQYF. DNA for the CDR3: TGTGCCAGCAGGAAGGTGGTTGGCCTAGGAGAGACCCAGTACTTC.

The chain carries TRBV5-1 and TRBJ2-7; either TRBD1 or TRBD2 may supply D (5 bases each). CDR1 SGHRS and CDR2 YFSETQ come from the germline V gene. There are 13 residues in the CDR3. V lost 4 bases, J lost 2 bases, and 10 bases lay in between. In DNA, the CDR3 is TGCGCCAGCAGCAGGGACGGGACCTACGAGCAGTACTTC. Translating gives CASSRDGTYEQYF.

V gene TRBV18 combines with J gene TRBJ1-1, with 9 bases matching TRBD1. This CDR3 is 15 amino acids long. Germline CDR1 and CDR2: KGHSH and LQKENI. J lost 5 bases, V lost 3 bases, and 7 bases had no gene match. The CDR3 region has the DNA TGTGCCAGCTCACCGCGAGGACAGGGGCAGACTGAAGCTTTCTTT. It is translated as CASSPRGQGQTEAFF.

The gene calls are TRBV19 and TRBJ1-3, with 9 bases lining up with TRBD1. The CDR3 is 13 residues long. J lost 2 bases, V lost 9 bases, and 2 bases had no gene match. Germline lookup yields CDR1 LNHDA and CDR2 SQIVND (reference sequence). The CDR3 loop is CASGDRAGNTIYF. DNA for the CDR3: TGTGCCAGCGGGGACAGGGCTGGAAACACCATATATTTT.

This clone appeared a single time. V gene TRBV19 combines with J gene TRBJ2-7; D ambiguous. Per the germline V gene, CDR1 is LNHDA and CDR2 is SQIVND (reference sequence). The germline V and J ends were trimmed by 3 bases and 6 bases, with 12 bases remaining between them. This CDR3 comprises 13 residues. The CDR3 DNA reads as TGTGCCAGTAGTATGGTGAAAGGGATCGAGCAGTACTTC. Translation: CASSMVKGIEQYF.

The V and J genes are TRBV18 and TRBJ2-1, with 9 bases that match TRBD2. This CDR3 is built from 18 residues. V trimming: 1 base; J trimming: 4 bases; junction bases outside the gene matches: 11. Per the germline V gene, CDR1 is KGHSH and CDR2 is LQKENI. The CDR3 spells CASSPLGTSSTTYNEQFF. CDR3 sequence (DNA): TGTGCCAGCTCACCACTAGGGACTAGCAGTACTACGTACAATGAGCAGTTCTTC.

The J gene is TRBJ1-2, the V gene TRBV18, with D possibly matching TRBD1 (6 bases). Between the trimmed V and J ends, which lost 0 bases and 8 bases, there was a span of 16 bases. CDR3 length equals 15 residues. Germline CDR1 and CDR2: KGHSH and LQKENI. CDR3 nucleotides: TGTGCCAGCTCACCACCGAATGGGGGGGCAAGGGGCTACACCTTC. As protein: CASSPPNGGARGYTF. Together with reference TRBV18 and TRBJ1-2, the CDR3 gives the full variable domain: NAGVMQNPRHLVRRRGQEARLRCSPMKGHSHVYWYRQLPEEGLKFMVYLQKENIIDESGMPKERFSAEFPKEGPSILRIQQVVRGDSAAYFCASSPPNGGARGYTFGSGTRLTVV.

To note about this clone: A read error may produce the germline difference seen at one junction end. This chain uses TRBV7-9 with TRBJ2-2; D uncertain. The CDR3 spans 16 residues. Germline CDR1 SEHNR, CDR2 FQNEAQ (reference sequence). The CDR3 coding sequence is TGTGCCAGCACCTTAGACGGCTCGGTGAACACCGGGGAGCTGTTTTTT. This gives the protein CASTLDGSVNTGELFF.

The chain joins TRBV9 to TRBJ2-3; TRBD2 matches 7 bases. The CDR3 runs to 17 residues. Looked up from germline, CDR1 is SGDLS and CDR2 is YYNGEE. Trimming at V came to 0 bases and at J to 1 base, leaving 8 bases not matched to a gene. CDR3 sequence reads: CASSVGLGLAGTDTQYF. The CDR3 coding sequence is TGTGCCAGCAGCGTAGGTCTAGGGCTAGCGGGCACAGATACGCAGTATTTT.

The chain combines TRBV29-1 with TRBJ2-1; 7 positions agree with TRBD1. V lost 4 bases, J lost 2 bases, and 14 bases stayed unmatched. This CDR3 is 17 amino acids long. Germline values: CDR1 SQVTM, CDR2 ANQGSEA. The CDR3 nucleotides are TGCAGCGTTGGAAAAGGGGCGGCAGGGGGTCCCTACAATGAGCAGTTCTTC. Translation gives CSVGKGAAGGPYNEQFF.

The V call is TRBV7-9, the J call TRBJ1-3, with D hard to call. The CDR3 length is 15 residues. Germline lookup yields CDR1 SEHNR and CDR2 FQNEAQ (reference sequence). V was cut by 4 bases and J by 0 bases, with 10 bases left in between. The CDR3 DNA reads as TGTGCCAGCAGCTCAAACATACCCTCTGGAAACACCATATATTTT. Amino acids: CASSSNIPSGNTIYF.

The chain uses TRBV19 and TRBJ1-2; no clear D gene. The CDR3 contains 14 residues. The germline V gene has CDR1 LNHDA and CDR2 SQIVND (reference sequence). V was shortened by 1 base and J by 0 bases, with 6 bases between the two germline ends. The CDR3 is CASSIGGTNYGYTF. CDR3 coding DNA: TGTGCCAGTAGTATAGGAGGAACTAACTATGGCTACACCTTC. The variable domain in full, completed from reference TRBV19 and TRBJ1-2, reads DGGITQSPKYLFRKEGQNVTLSCEQNLNHDAMYWYRQDPGQGLRLIYYSQIVNDFQKGDIAEGYSVSREKKESFPLTVTSAQKNPTAFYLCASSIGGTNYGYTFGSGTRLTVV.

The chain is built from TRBV19 and TRBJ1-2; no definite D call. V was pared by 5 bases and J by 6 bases, with 22 bases between. CDR3 length equals 16 residues. The V gene's germline CDR1 is LNHDA and CDR2 SQIVND (reference sequence). This CDR3 reads CASSPLRLEFSDGYTF. CDR3 DNA sequence: TGTGCCAGTAGTCCGTTGAGACTGGAGTTCTCCGATGGCTACACCTTC.